This T cell receptor (beta chain) was captured in a study of shared clonotypes between healthy human individuals. CDR3 size: 13 residues. The V and J ends lost 1 base and 7 bases respectively, with 7 bases between them. Germline V gene sequence: CDR1 SGHDN, CDR2 FVKESK. As concerns this clone: The antigen is not known.

Findings and limits, study-wide: Sorted-subset sequencing was shown by rarefaction to be incomplete despite large depth.

Profiling relied on immunoSEQ multiplex PCR, and the TCRdb table lists in-frame clones only, not all of them. The sample records around 2,000,000 clones, 85% to 95% being singletons. Positive CCR7 selection of CD45RO-negative cells yielded the naive CD8 cells, and terminally differentiated effector memory CD45RA+ cells were excluded. Sequenced material: naive CD8+ T cells from PBMCs. This sequence joins TRBV14 and TRBJ2-2, with a possible D match to TRBD1 (5 bases). This TCR derives from a man between 18 and 35 years old in good health. Some clones in this sample may be carry-over from other donors' samples. CDR3 residues: CASSQVRGGELFF. CDR3 DNA: TGTGCCAGCAGCCAAGTAAGGGGCGGGGAGCTGTTTTTT.